The T cell receptor beta chain under discussion was sequenced for a study of T cells after posttransplantation cyclophosphamide. Study findings and constraints: Donor CD8+ memory clones often dominated recipient blood repertoires at later times.

Cyclophosphamide on days +3 and +4 followed busulfan-fludarabine conditioning and a marrow graft. With respect to this clone: Its target is not known.

This CDR3 region has 15 residues. Germline V CDR1 and CDR2: SNHLY, FYNNEI. V lost 5 bases and J lost 7; bases outside the gene matches: 3. TCRdb's table, derived via immunoSEQ multiplex PCR, lists solely in-frame clones and lacks some. This table holds about 15,000 clones, almost 95% found once. Sequences were derived from CD4+ T cells sorted from blood, sampled after allogeneic stem cell transplant with posttransplant cyclophosphamide. The chain employs TRBV2 and TRBJ2-4, with 15 bases identical to TRBD2. The sequence was obtained from a male patient aged 60-70 years who received an allogeneic stem cell transplant from a related donor and was CMV-positive. Some T cells may be the graft donor's. CDR3 coding DNA: TGTGCCAGCAGTACTGGACTAGCGGGGGGGAACATTCAGTACTTC. Protein: CASSTGLAGGNIQYF.